Given below is one T cell receptor beta chain in context. Its specificity is unknown. This table comes from immunoSEQ multiplex PCR, and its TCRdb copy is limited to in-frame clones, with some not included. The sample lists some 28,000 clones; around 89% were seen once. Stated time point: newly diagnosed, previously untreated cHL patient sample. By magnetic negative selection, CD4+ T cells were purified from thawed PBMCs. The comparison group had newly diagnosed, previously untreated classical Hodgkin lymphoma. The CDR3 covers 16 residues. Trimming at V came to 2 bases and at J to 1 base, leaving 5 bases not matched to a gene. Germline loops: CDR1 LNHDA, CDR2 SQIVND (reference sequence). This sample stems from a study of PD-1 blockade in classical Hodgkin lymphoma. Findings and caveats of the study: Before treatment, TCR diversity in newly diagnosed patients was reportedly lower than in healthy donors.

The sample taken for sequencing was CD4+ T cells from blood. The chain has TRBV19 and TRBJ2-4, with 7 positions matching TRBD1. This clonotype originated in a human donor with classical Hodgkin lymphoma. This CDR3 reads CASSITTGAAKNIQYF. The CDR3, as DNA: TGTGCCAGTAGTATAACCACAGGGGCTGCCAAAAACATTCAGTACTTC.